This T cell receptor beta chain came from a study of glioma-infiltrating T cells after dendritic cell vaccination. The PCR used 60 V beta and 13 J beta primers. TCRdb keeps only in-frame clones here, not all; method: immunoSEQ multiplex PCR. Found here are under 100,000 clones, roughly three quarters of them singletons; the top ten hold 6%. Findings and caveats of the study: Higher pretreatment TIL content predicted longer progression-free time and survival.

The CDR3 length is 12 residues. Germline V gene data show CDR1 as MNHNS and CDR2 as SASEGT. Trimming pared 6 bases from V and 8 bases from J, leaving 14 bases between. In the case of this clone: Antigen specificity is unknown.

The rearrangement joins TRBV6-1 to TRBJ2-7; weak D call: TRBD1 (6 bases). The receptor's source is a human donor with glioblastoma. Sequenced material: blood, taken before dendritic cell vaccination. This chain's CDR3 is CASSPSDSQQYF. The DNA for the CDR3 is TGTGCCAGCAGCCCCTCGGACAGCCAGCAGTACTTC.